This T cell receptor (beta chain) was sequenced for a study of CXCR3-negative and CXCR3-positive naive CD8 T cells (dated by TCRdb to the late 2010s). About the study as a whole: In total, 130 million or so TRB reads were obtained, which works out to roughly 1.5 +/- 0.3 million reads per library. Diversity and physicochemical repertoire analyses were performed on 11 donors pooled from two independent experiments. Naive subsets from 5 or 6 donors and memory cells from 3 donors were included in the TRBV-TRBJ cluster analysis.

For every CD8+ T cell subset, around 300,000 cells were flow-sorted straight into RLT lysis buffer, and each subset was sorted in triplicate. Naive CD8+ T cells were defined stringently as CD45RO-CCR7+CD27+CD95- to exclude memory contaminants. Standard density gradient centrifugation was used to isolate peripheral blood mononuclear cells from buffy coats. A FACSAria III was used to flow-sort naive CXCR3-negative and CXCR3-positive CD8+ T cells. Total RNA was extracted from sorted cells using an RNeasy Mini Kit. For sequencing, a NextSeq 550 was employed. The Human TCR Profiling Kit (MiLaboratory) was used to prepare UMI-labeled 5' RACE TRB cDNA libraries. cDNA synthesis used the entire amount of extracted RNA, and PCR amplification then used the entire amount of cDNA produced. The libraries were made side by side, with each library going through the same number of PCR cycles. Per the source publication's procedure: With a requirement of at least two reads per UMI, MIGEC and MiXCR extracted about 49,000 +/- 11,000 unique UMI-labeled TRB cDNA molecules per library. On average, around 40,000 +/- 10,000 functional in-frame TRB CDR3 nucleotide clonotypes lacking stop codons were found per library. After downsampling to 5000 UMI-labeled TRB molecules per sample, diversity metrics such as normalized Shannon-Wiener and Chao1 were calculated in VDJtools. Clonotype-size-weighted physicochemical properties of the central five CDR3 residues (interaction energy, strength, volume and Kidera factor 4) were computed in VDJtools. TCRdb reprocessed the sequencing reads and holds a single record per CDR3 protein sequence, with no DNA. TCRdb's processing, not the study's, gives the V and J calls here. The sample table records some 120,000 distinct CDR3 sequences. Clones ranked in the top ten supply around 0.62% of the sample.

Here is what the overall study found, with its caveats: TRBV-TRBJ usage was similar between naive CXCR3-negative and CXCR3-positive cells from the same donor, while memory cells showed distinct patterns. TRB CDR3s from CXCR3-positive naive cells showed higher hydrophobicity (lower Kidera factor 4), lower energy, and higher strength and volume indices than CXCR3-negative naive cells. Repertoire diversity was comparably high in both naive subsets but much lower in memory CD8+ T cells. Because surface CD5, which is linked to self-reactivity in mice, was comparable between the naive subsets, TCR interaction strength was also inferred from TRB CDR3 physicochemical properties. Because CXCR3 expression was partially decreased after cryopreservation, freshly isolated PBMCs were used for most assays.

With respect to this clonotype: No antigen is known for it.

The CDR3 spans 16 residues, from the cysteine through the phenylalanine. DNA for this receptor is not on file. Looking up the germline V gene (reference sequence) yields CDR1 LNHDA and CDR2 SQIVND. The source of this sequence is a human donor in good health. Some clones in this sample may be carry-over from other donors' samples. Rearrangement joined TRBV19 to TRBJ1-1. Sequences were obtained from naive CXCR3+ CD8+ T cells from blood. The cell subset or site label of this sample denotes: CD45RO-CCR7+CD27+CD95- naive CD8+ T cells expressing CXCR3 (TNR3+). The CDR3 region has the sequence CASSERTGGMNTEAFF.